This section outlines one TCR beta chain sequence together with its context. What it binds is unknown. The junction departs from germline at one end; a sequencing error may be responsible. Co-extracted RNA and DNA came from 20-30 mg of unsorted bulk tissue. By surgical resection, the patients were treated for their primary liver carcinoma. This entry belongs to a study of tumor-infiltrating lymphocytes in primary liver carcinoma. Overall study: Productive TCRbeta read yields ran from roughly 3.7 to 6.8 million per sample and were similar between tissues. Whole-study results and caveats: A significantly higher top-250-clone fraction was recorded for tumors than for blood (p = 0.039). The overlap of tumor-adjacent and tumor-blood pairs was smaller than that of tumor region pairs.

Starting material of about 0.45 ug total RNA yielded TCR beta cDNA via a constant-region primer. Employing slightly modified ARM-PCR, three nested multiplex PCR rounds were run, and these gave rise to the TCR beta libraries. TRBV1-TRBV30 forward primers paired with a C-beta reverse primer were used in the first two PCR rounds, which ran roughly 11 cycles each. Via MiXCR, TCRdb re-called the multiplex PCR reads, giving one row per CDR3 protein. The sample contains tens of thousands of distinct CDR3 sequences, more than 70% of which appear only once. The CDR3 runs to 14 residues. The germline gives CDR1 SGHAT, CDR2 FQNNGV.

This rearrangement joins TRBV11-2 to TRBJ2-7; D not resolved. The sequencing sample was made of tumor-adjacent normal liver tissue. The receptor's source is a young woman with primary liver carcinoma and hepatitis B virus infection. CDR3 sequence: CVSSFAANGYEQYF. The CDR3 nucleotides are TGTGTCAGCAGCTTCGCAGCTAACGGGTACGAGCAGTACTTC. Using reference TRBV11-2 and TRBJ2-7 for the parts outside the CDR3, the full variable domain is EAGVAQSPRYKIIEKRQSVAFWCNPISGHATLYWYQQILGQGPKLLIQFQNNGVVDDSQLPKDRFSAERLKGVDSTLKIQPAKLEDSAVYLCVSSFAANGYEQYFGPGTRLTVT.